The entry that follows covers one T cell receptor beta chain sequence. Its antigen is unidentified. This record belongs to a study of a mutant IDH1 vaccine in newly diagnosed glioma. Whole-study context: Commencement of vaccination occurred 4-6 weeks following radiotherapy alone, or concurrently with temozolomide cycles. The earlier regimen, radiotherapy, temozolomide, or both, was most often both.

TCRdb keeps only in-frame clones here, not all; method: immunoSEQ multiplex PCR. The table lists 100,000 to 120,000 clones, under 90% of them singletons, with 0.55% to 0.7% in the top ten. Trimming cost V 5 bases and J 2 bases, with 2 bases left between them. The CDR3 sequence is 11 residues long. CDR1 and CDR2 (germline): SGDLS, YYNGEE. As to time point: week 11, during vaccination. The investigators gave 300 ug of mutant IDH1 20-mer peptide in each vaccine dose, together with topical imiquimod. The sequence came from a woman in her fifties or sixties with glioma. The chain links TRBV9 to TRBJ1-3; D not resolved. The sequences come from PBMCs, collected from a glioma patient whose treatment included an IDH1 peptide vaccine. The CDR3 DNA sequence: TGTGCCAGCAGTCCTGGAAACACCATATATTTT. Translation gives CASSPGNTIYF.